The clone carrying this T cell receptor beta chain was detected once. Its target is not known. Sequencing was performed with immunoSEQ multiplex PCR; in TCRdb, only in-frame clones are kept and a portion is missing. The repertoire holds roughly 110,000 clones, roughly 90% seen once, with about 7% in the top ten. This sample was included in a study of T cell responses to AZD1222 COVID-19 vaccine. Background on the study: Second doses at about 4 or about 12 weeks were pooled.

This CDR3 region has 17 residues. The germline CDR1 and CDR2 sequences are MDHEN and SYDVKM. Trimming took 7 bases from V and 9 from J; bases not matched to a gene: 16. Study findings and constraints: After the peak T cell response, and only then, were repertoires sampled.

The TCR comes from an adult in good health. Sequences were derived from peripheral blood, sampled on day 0 of AZD1222 vaccination. This chain joins TRBV28 and TRBJ2-2; 11 bases fit TRBD2. The CDR3 region has the DNA TGTGCCAGCATCCTTGGGGGGGCTAGCGGGAGGAACCGGGAGCTGTTTTTT. Residues: CASILGGASGRNRELFF.